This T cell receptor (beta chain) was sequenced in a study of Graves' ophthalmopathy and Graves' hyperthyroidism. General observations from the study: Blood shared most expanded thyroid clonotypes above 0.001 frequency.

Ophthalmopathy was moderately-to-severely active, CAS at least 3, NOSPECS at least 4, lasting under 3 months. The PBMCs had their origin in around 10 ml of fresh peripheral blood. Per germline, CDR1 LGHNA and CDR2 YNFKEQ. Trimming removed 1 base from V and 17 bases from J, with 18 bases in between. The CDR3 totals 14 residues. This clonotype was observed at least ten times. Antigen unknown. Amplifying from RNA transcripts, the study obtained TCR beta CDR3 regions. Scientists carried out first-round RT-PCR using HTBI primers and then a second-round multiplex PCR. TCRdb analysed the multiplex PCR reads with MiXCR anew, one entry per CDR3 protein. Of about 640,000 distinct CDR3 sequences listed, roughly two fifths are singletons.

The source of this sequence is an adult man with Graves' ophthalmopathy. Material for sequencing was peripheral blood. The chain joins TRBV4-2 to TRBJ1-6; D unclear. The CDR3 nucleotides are TGTGCCAGCAGCCAAGCCCCATTGGGCAGGATCATCCACTTT. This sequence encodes CASSQAPLGRIIHF.